This T cell receptor (beta chain) was sequenced in a study of cytomegalovirus exposure and HLA in healthy donors. V gave up 2 bases and J gave up 7 bases; unmatched junction bases: 7. Germline V gives CDR1 KGHSH, CDR2 LQKENI. CDR3 length: 15 amino acids. Study outcomes and limitations: In a later analysis, several top co-occurrence clusters appeared linked to parvovirus B19, influenza, CMV and Epstein-Barr virus. Using the classifier, cytomegalovirus status was reportedly diagnosed with high specificity and sensitivity.

Unrecorded immune exposures were likely, despite nominal health at sampling. As for this clone: As yet, its antigen is unknown.

PCR involved 60 Vbeta and 13 Jbeta primers. The protocol was immunoSEQ multiplex PCR, while the TCRdb copy is restricted to in-frame clones and leaves out a portion. The sample yields approximately 200,000 clones, roughly 85% seen once. Sequencing was performed on PBMCs. V and J are TRBV18 and TRBJ2-2; 7 nucleotides line up with TRBD2. The TCR originated in a man between 18 and 29 years old in good health and CMV-seronegative. DNA of the CDR3: TGTGCCAGCTCACCAATGGGAGGGGAGATCGGGGAGCTGTTTTTT. Translation: CASSPMGGEIGELFF.